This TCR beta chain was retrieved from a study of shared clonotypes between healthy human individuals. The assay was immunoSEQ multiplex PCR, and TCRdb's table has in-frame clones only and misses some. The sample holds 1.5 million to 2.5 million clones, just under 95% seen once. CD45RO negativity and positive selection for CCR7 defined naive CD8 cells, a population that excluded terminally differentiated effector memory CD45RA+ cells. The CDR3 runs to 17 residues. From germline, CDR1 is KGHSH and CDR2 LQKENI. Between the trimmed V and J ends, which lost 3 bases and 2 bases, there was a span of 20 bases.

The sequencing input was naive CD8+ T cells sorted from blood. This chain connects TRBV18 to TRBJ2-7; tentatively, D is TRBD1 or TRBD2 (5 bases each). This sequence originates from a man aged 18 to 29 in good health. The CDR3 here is CASSPPPGAQPTYEQYF. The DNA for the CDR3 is TGTGCCAGCTCACCTCCCCCCGGGGCTCAGCCTACCTACGAGCAGTACTTC.